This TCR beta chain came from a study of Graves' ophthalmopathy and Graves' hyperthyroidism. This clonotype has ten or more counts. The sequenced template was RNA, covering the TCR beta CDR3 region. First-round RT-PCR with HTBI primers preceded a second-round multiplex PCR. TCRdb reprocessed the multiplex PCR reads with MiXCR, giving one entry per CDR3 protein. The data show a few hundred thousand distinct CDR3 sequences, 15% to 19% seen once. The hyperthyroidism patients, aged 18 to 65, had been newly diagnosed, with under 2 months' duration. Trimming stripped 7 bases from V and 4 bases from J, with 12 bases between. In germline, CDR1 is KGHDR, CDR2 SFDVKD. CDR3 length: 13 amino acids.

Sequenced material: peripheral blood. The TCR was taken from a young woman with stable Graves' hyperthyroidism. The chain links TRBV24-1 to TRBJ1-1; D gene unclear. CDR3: CATSGPAGTEAFF. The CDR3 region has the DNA TGTGCCACCAGCGGACCTGCGGGCACTGAAGCTTTCTTT.